This TCR beta chain was sequenced in a study of T cells after yellow fever vaccination. Turning to the study itself: For low cell numbers, libraries were made with SMART-Seq v4 Ultra Low Input.

TCR cDNA was made by 5'RACE template switching, adding a universal primer site and UMIs. TCRdb ran MiXCR on the 5' RACE reads and lists one entry per CDR3 protein. The sample lists a few hundred thousand distinct CDR3 sequences; roughly 4.3% were seen once. This clonotype was detected ten times or more. This receptor was taken from a man between 18 and 29 years old who received the YFV17D yellow fever vaccine. This specimen was PBMCs, taken 5 days after the yellow fever booster vaccination.

CDR3 nucleotides: TGTGCCAGCAGTTATTTCGGCCAGGTGGAGCAGCCCCAGCATTTT. Its translation: CASSYFGQVEQPQHF. This chain links TRBV6-2 or TRBV6-3 with TRBJ1-5; D is ambiguous. V was shortened by 3 bases and J by 7 bases, with 16 bases between the two germline ends. The CDR3 is 15 amino acids. Germline assignment: CDR1 MNHEY and CDR2 SVGEGT.